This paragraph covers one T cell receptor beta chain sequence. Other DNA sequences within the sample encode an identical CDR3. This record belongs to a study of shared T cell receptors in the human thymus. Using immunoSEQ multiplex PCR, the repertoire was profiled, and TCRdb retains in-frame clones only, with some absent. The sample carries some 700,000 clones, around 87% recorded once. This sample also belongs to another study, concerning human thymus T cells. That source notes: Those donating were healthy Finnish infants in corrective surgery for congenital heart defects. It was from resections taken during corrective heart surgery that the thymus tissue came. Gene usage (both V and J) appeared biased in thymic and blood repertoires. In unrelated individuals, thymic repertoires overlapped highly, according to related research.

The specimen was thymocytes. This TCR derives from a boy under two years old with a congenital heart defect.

CDR3: CASSLDTGRRGYTF. Here the CDR3 DNA reads TGTGCCAGCAGCTTGGACACAGGGCGTAGAGGCTACACCTTC. The gene calls are TRBV5-4 and TRBJ1-2; D might be TRBD1 (6 bases). This CDR3 region has 14 residues. V gave up 0 bases and J gave up 8 bases, with 14 bases separating them. CDR1 SGHNT and CDR2 YYREEE come from the germline V gene (reference sequence).